This TCR beta chain was documented in a study of T cell repertoires in cytomegalovirus infection. Study at large: TCR beta signatures that were public indicated CMV infection and matching HLA type.

Turning to this clonotype: Its specificity is not known.

Broader study findings: It was HLA-C-restricted CMV-specific TCR beta clonotypes that dominated the response ex vivo.

CDR1 is PRHDT, CDR2 FYEKMQ, per germline (reference sequence). The CDR3 spans 14 residues. Trimming cost V 5 bases and J 5 bases, with 15 bases left between them. TCRdb used MiXCR to reprocess the reads, holding one entry per CDR3 protein. This sample has approximately 1,000,000 distinct CDR3 sequences, with roughly 31% found just once. This chain uses TRBV13 with TRBJ2-5, with D unclear. The specimen comprised cultured CD8+ T cells from PBMCs, sampled from culture after CMV antigen stimulation. The sequence was collected from a human donor in good health (CMV status not recorded). Some clones in this sample may be carry-over from other donors' samples. CDR3 loop: CASSPQGSRETQYF. DNA for the CDR3: TGTGCCAGCAGCCCCCAAGGCTCCAGGGAGACCCAGTACTTC.